Reported below is one T cell receptor (beta chain). At least ten counts were recorded for this clonotype. Its cognate antigen has yet to be identified. Base quality data are lacking; no much larger clone is found one base away. The data belong to a study of regulatory T cells in long-lasting Graves disease (dated by TCRdb to 2020 to 2023). In the study overall: Newly diagnosed Graves' disease patients had taken antithyroid drugs for less than 3 months. Peripheral blood TCR sequencing and RNA sequencing compared persistent Graves' disease patients with newly diagnosed Graves' disease patients. A total of 35 or so samples were covered by TCR sequencing, comprising some 13 persistent and approximately 20 newly diagnosed Graves' disease patients. The study took place in China and was registered as a clinical trial.

Points the paper makes about the study in general: Persistent disease showed preferential use of TRBV28, TRBJ1-2 and TRBJ2-5, whereas newly diagnosed disease favored TRBV20-1 and TRBJ2-1. Only peripheral blood was studied, because thyroid tissue, the primary lesion, was inaccessible. Persistent Graves' disease patients showed lower TCR Shannon entropy and fewer highly expanded clones than newly diagnosed patients, suggesting clonal expansion. Sequencing and analysis were limited to the TCR beta chain. Persistent patients shared more public clonotypes among themselves (2,741) than newly diagnosed patients did (more than 950). The authors noted that the small sample size was a limitation that may lower accuracy.

What this sample's time point label stands for: newly diagnosed GD, antithyroid drugs for less than 3 months. RNA was extracted from PBMCs in TRIzol for both TCR sequencing and RNA sequencing. Graves' disease was diagnosed according to American Thyroid Association guidelines. Patients were recruited from an endocrinology department in Xi'an, China. Each patient gave about 8.1 milliliters of peripheral blood, collected in an EDTA anticoagulant tube. PBMCs were isolated by Ficoll Paque Plus density gradient separation without further T cell sorting. An Agilent 2100 Bioanalyzer and agarose gel were used to assess RNA quality, and a NanoDrop 2000 was used to measure RNA concentration. Library preparation was by multiplex PCR. Sequencing was performed on an Illumina HiSeq 4000. iRepertoire HTBI primers and Arm-PCR amplification of CDR3 regions were used to construct TCR beta libraries. Before sequencing, the PCR products went through gel purification. In the source study's methods: Gene usage analysis of CDR3 amino acid clonotypes used the approximately 62 TRBV and around 14 TRBJ segments found across samples. Filtered high-quality paired reads were merged into contigs using COPE and FqMerger. Contigs were aligned with BLAST to IMGT TRBV, TRBD and TRBJ reference genes, and CDR3 was defined per IMGT. Highly expanded clones were defined as clonotypes with a frequency above 0.1%. Shannon entropy served as the measure of repertoire diversity, while the Gini coefficient captured V-J evenness. A clonotype was considered public if more than one individual shared it. TCRdb trimmed the raw reads at Q25, called clones with MiXCR and kept productive beta chains. Duplicate CDR3 protein sequences are folded into a single record with the most common DNA and genes. None of the V and J calls come from the authors' own analysis; TCRdb made them. This sample comprises fewer than 550,000 distinct CDR3 sequences, roughly 15% of them detected only once. The ten largest clones take up around a quarter of the sample.

V is pruned by 3 bases and J by 10 bases, leaving 14 bases of the junction without a gene match. Inclusive of the bounding cysteine and phenylalanine, the CDR3 is 17 residues long. Only the CDR3 DNA is retained, 51 bases long and in frame from the first base. The germline V gene specifies SGDLS as CDR1 and YYNGEE as CDR2. These data were also reused for a study on T cells in Graves' hyperthyroidism and ophthalmopathy. That second publication adds: A patient counted as having stable Graves' hyperthyroidism if no progression to ophthalmopathy occurred over 18 months of follow-up. Hyperthyroidism patients were newly diagnosed, had a disease duration of under 2 months, and were aged 18 to 65 years. Patients with uncontrolled infections, other autoimmune diseases, pregnancy or lactation were excluded. Diagnoses were based on clinical symptoms, serum thyroxine and TRAb, thyroid ultrasound and orbital computed tomography. A first-round RT-PCR of the TCR CDR3 used the HTBI primer set with the Qiagen OneStep RT-PCR kit. Most expanded thyroid clonotypes (frequency above 0.001) were also detected in blood, suggesting blood repertoires may reflect thyroid immune responses. A 13 V-J signature model separated ophthalmopathy from stable hyperthyroidism, with roughly 88% sensitivity and about 81% specificity in cross-validation and 80%/75% in testing. In validation, the model predicted progression to ophthalmopathy with just under 71% sensitivity and 72.22% specificity, a median of approximately 6.5 months before onset. A discovery cohort of roughly 100 patients, about 43 with Graves' ophthalmopathy and 55 to 65 with stable Graves' hyperthyroidism, was used to find distinguishing TCR V-J signatures. Prospective prediction of ophthalmopathy was tested in an independent validation cohort of fewer than 20 hyperthyroidism patients and some 17 patients who later progressed to ophthalmopathy. For training and testing, the roughly 93 patients in the discovery cohort were randomly divided in a 7:3 ratio. The study also compared thyroid tissue and blood T-cell repertoires from several Graves' hyperthyroidism patients. Once sampling was done, hyperthyroidism patients were given methimazole at a starting dose of 30 mg daily, whereas ophthalmopathy patients were given high-dose intravenous methylprednisolone. The libraries were constructed in a second round of multiplex PCR and then size-selected and purified. The libraries were sequenced on an Illumina HiSeq2000 using paired-end 100 bp reads. SOAPnuke was used to process the raw data, with reads discarded if the reads contained adapters or uncalled bases, had a mean Phred below 15, or lacked an exact constant-primer or identifier match. COPE v1.2.5 was used to merge high-quality paired reads, and clonotypes were defined as unique nucleotide sequences. MiTCR v1.1 was used to align the clonotypes against IMGT TRBV, TRBD and TRBJ reference segments. The analysis was restricted to V-J combinations with a frequency above 0.0001, which together covered roughly 99% of the repertoires. The TCS score was defined as the ratio of F50 (clonal expansion) to E x V (chaos), calculated using BLOSUM62-based TCRdist between CDR3 peptides within each V-J. Welch's t-statistics and random forest reduced around 550 V-J features to 13, which were used in a naive Bayes classifier (R e1071). Sample size was not statistically predetermined, and investigators were not blinded to group allocation. TCR Vbeta CDR3 sequencing of 130 to 150 peripheral blood samples (43 ophthalmopathy, roughly 72 hyperthyroidism and roughly 17 progressor patients) is reported in the paper.

The sample here was peripheral blood mononuclear cells (PBMCs), taken at new diagnosis, from a patient treated with antithyroid drugs. This receptor chain uses TRBV9 and TRBJ2-1; TRBD1 lines up with 12 middle nucleotides. This clonotype was sampled from a woman aged 35 to 59 with Graves disease. Donor details come from another sample of the same person, matched by shared clones. The base sequence is TGTGCCAGCAGCGCCACATCGACCGGGACAGGGGGCACAGAGCAGTTCTTC. The encoded protein is CASSATSTGTGGTEQFF.